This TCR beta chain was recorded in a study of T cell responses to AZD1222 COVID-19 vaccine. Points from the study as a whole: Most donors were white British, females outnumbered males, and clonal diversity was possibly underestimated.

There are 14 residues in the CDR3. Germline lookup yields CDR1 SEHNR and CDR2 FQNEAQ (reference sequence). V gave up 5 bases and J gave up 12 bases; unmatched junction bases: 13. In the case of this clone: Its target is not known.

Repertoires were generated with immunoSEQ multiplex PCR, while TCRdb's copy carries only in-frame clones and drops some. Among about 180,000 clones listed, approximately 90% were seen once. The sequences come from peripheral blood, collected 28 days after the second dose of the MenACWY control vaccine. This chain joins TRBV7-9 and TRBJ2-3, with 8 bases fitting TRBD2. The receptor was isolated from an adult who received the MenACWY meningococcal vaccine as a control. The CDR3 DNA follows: TGTGCCAGCAGCGAAGCCCCAAAGCGGGAGCCTCAGTATTTT. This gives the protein CASSEAPKREPQYF. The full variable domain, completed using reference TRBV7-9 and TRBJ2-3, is DTGVSQNPRHKITKRGQNVTFRCDPISEHNRLYWYRQTLGQGPEFLTYFQNEAQLEKSRLLSDRFSAERPKGSFSTLEIQRTEQGDSAMYLCASSEAPKREPQYFGPGTRLTVL.